This T cell receptor beta chain was recorded in a study of CD8 T cells in Susac syndrome. V lost 8 bases to trimming and J lost 0 bases; unmatched junction nucleotides: 12. Germline lookup yields CDR1 LNHDA and CDR2 SQIVND (reference sequence). The CDR3 consists of 17 residues. After extraction with the RNeasy kit, roughly 0.5 to 1 ug of the RNA was reverse transcribed using random hexamers. TCRdb fed the immunoSEQ multiplex PCR reads into MiXCR, producing one record per CDR3 protein. The sample consists of under 200,000 distinct CDR3 sequences, 91% of them appearing once. The rearrangement links TRBV19 to TRBJ2-2; TRBD1 matches at 7 bases. Sequenced material: CD4+ T cells from PBMCs. The sequence came from a human donor with Susac syndrome. The CDR3 DNA is TGTGCCAGTGCCGGGGACAGTTTCTCCGCGAACACCGGGGAGCTGTTTTTT. Translating gives CASAGDSFSANTGELFF. The whole variable domain, filled in from reference TRBV19 and TRBJ2-2, reads DGGITQSPKYLFRKEGQNVTLSCEQNLNHDAMYWYRQDPGQGLRLIYYSQIVNDFQKGDIAEGYSVSREKKESFPLTVTSAQKNPTAFYLCASAGDSFSANTGELFFGEGSRLTVL.